This T cell receptor beta chain was identified during a study of shared clonotypes between healthy human individuals (dated by TCRdb to the early 2020s). General notes on the study: The cohort included three men and a couple of women between 18 and 49 years of age. For each donor, CD4 naive and CD4 memory were each given three plates, CD8 naive was given two plates, and CD8 memory was given one plate. Blood TCR repertoires of roughly five healthy adults were deeply sequenced to estimate repertoire size and the extent of clonotype sharing between individuals. Different laboratories and diverse techniques were used to prepare libraries and sequence TCR repertoires, to increase sequencing depth and limit assay-specific biases. Each donor's leukapheresis produced roughly between about 0.8 and 8.9 billion PBMCs.

The donors were healthy, HIV-negative adults with no recently reported acute infections or vaccinations. Every donor was a Caucasian adult living in Nashville, Tennessee, USA. CD4+ T cells were enriched through magnetic negative selection, after which naive cells were positively selected on CD45RA and the remaining negative fraction served as the memory subset. After blood collection by leukapheresis, PBMCs were isolated using Ficoll-Histopaque density gradient centrifugation and then cryopreserved in the vapor phase of liquid nitrogen. Purity and quantity of every magnetically sorted T cell population were checked by analytical flow cytometry. Genomic DNA was isolated from every sorted fraction and measured by UV absorbance on a Nanodrop 2000c. CDR1 SGHTA and CDR2 FQGTGA are derived from the germline V gene. Trimming removed 4 bases from V and 8 bases from J; the gene matches leave 12 bases unexplained. The CDR3 starts with the cysteine, ends with the phenylalanine, and has 16 residues. Of all the DNA, just the CDR3 is kept, 48 bases in frame from base 1.

In regard to this clone: Its recognized antigen is unknown. No quality values exist for individual bases; no much larger clone is one base distant.

Using the deep immunoSEQ assay, TCR CDR3 regions were amplified from genomic DNA by multiplex PCR. Genomic DNA extracted from each cell subset was distributed evenly over all wells of several immunoSEQ 96-well plates, and each plate served as one replicate. For sorted subsets, about 200 ng genomic DNA, equal to tens of thousands of T cell genomes, was loaded into each replicate PCR. Purified libraries were measured with a Qubit 3.0 fluorometer, size-checked on a Bioanalyzer 2100, and measured again with the KAPA Library Quantification kit. Every immunoSEQ 96-well plate was sequenced on a separate single-read 150-cycle Illumina NextSeq 550 flow cell. The authors' pipeline ran thus. Because the immunoSEQ output included only junctional sequences and no quality scores, the filtering could not be the same as the filtering used for full-length reads. To assign V/J genes and CDR3, sequences were annotated against IMGT germline references using PyIR, a Python wrapper for IgBLAST v1.9. Reads were filtered out if the reads had weak V/J assignments (E-value above 1e-6), no CDR3, stop codons, out-of-frame junctions, or ambiguous translated residues. V3J clonotypes were defined as sequences sharing an identical inferred V gene, J gene, and CDR3 amino acid sequence. Percentage overlap between repertoires was calculated by dividing the number of shared unique clonotypes by the size of the smaller repertoire. Three approaches were used to assess repertoire richness: RTK rarefaction, the Chao1 estimator, and Recon v2.1 estimates of unobserved clonotypes. OLGA was used to compute generation probabilities for all TCRbeta clonotypes that the gDNA method yielded from several donors. TCRdb holds this immuneACCESS table with in-frame rearrangements only. Some clones are missing; in checked studies, unresolved V genes explain under half, and the rest has no known cause. V and J calls plus clone size are reproduced from that table; the DNA served to infer D and trimming. The sample yields about 2.3 million clones; 92% were counted once. The top ten constitute 0.37% of the sample.

Here is what the overall study found, with its caveats: Even with the large sequencing depth, rarefaction of the sorted-subset datasets indicated that sequencing was incomplete. Sharing across four donors was observed for roughly 5.4% of naive CD4, under 4% of naive CD8, over 2% of memory CD4, and around 0.42% of memory CD8 clonotypes. Larger estimated clonotype richness was generally found for naive subsets than for memory subsets. Clonotypes shared by all four sorted-subset donors showed higher generation probabilities than non-shared clonotypes. Pairwise subsampling led to the expectation that sequencing depth would affect the degree of clonotype sharing among donors. The genetic and exposure-history diversity represented was limited by the small number of donors. Sampling was restricted to blood, and TCR repertoires in tissues likely differ from the TCR repertoires found in blood.

Here the chain combines TRBV7-3 and TRBJ2-1; 9 bases in the junction line up with TRBD2. The receptor's source is a man between 18 and 35 years old in good health. Some clones in this sample may be carry-over from other donors' samples. What was sequenced was naive CD4+ T cells from PBMCs. The meaning of the sample's cell subset or site label: CD45RA+ positively selected. The DNA sequence follows: TGTGCCAGCAGCTCATCCGGGACTAGCTTAAGACATGAGCAGTTCTTC. Translated, it reads CASSSSGTSLRHEQFF.